A single sample is the source of the 18 T cell receptor beta chains below, sequenced in a study of neurological immune-mediated disorders. The time point denotes: technical triplicate 1. Each CDR3 protein is one row after TCRdb ran MiXCR on the 5' RACE reads. The repertoire holds 20,000 to 25,000 distinct CDR3 sequences, with approximately 13% as singletons. Sequenced material: CD4+ T cells from blood. The origin of the receptors is a female donor with HTLV-1-associated myelopathy (HAM/TSP).

At least ten counts were recorded for this clonotype. The chain has TRBV7-2 and TRBJ1-1; D gene ambiguous. The V gene's germline CDR1 is SGHTA and CDR2 FQGNSA. V was pared by 2 bases and J by 3 bases, with 7 bases between. The CDR3 has 13 residues. The CDR3 DNA reads TGTGCCAGCAGCTTAATGCATTACACTGAAGCTTTCTTT. The encoded protein is CASSLMHYTEAFF.

This clonotype was observed at least ten times. The chain is built from TRBV20-1 and TRBJ2-7; a possible D gene is TRBD1 (6 bases). The germline CDR1 and CDR2 sequences are DFQATT and SNEGSKA (reference sequence). Trimming removed 5 bases from V and 7 bases from J, with 30 bases in between. This CDR3 has 17 residues. The CDR3 DNA reads TGCAGTGCTCCGACACTACAGACAGGCGCCCCCATGGGGGAGCAGTACTTC. Its protein product is CSAPTLQTGAPMGEQYF.

The sample holds many counts of this clonotype. This sequence joins TRBV4-3 and TRBJ1-6; D call uncertain. V lost 2 bases and J lost 14, with 19 bases in between. The CDR3 is made up of 15 amino acids. Germline V lookup: CDR1 LGHNA, CDR2 YSLEER. The CDR3 reads CASSQHRVPRGALHF. Written as DNA, the CDR3 is TGCGCCAGCAGCCAACACCGGGTCCCTCGGGGAGCCCTCCACTTT.

This clonotype was observed many times. V and J are TRBV20-1 and TRBJ1-5, with D uncertain. The germline gives CDR1 DFQATT, CDR2 SNEGSKA (reference sequence). V gave up 5 bases and J gave up 6 bases, with 14 bases separating them. This CDR3 has 13 amino acids. CDR3 in amino acids: CSARAGSGQPQHF. The CDR3, as DNA: TGCAGTGCTCGGGCCGGTTCCGGTCAGCCCCAGCATTTT.

In this sample, this clonotype turned up a few times. The chain carries TRBV7-2 and TRBJ2-7, with unresolved D. Germline V lookup: CDR1 SGHTA, CDR2 FQGNSA. V dropped 4 bases and J dropped 6 bases, with 16 bases sitting between them. The CDR3 totals 14 residues. In DNA, the CDR3 is TGTGCCAGCAGCTCGTCGGGTGTTGATGGCGAGCAGTACTTC. Translation: CASSSSGVDGEQYF.

This clonotype has a count of ten or more. The gene calls are TRBV24-1 and TRBJ1-1, with D hard to call. V was shortened by 3 bases and J by 1 base, with 8 bases between the two germline ends. This CDR3 spans 14 amino acids. The germline V gene encodes CDR1 KGHDR and CDR2 SFDVKD. The chain's CDR3 is CATSDRTANTEAFF. In DNA, the CDR3 is TGTGCCACCAGTGATCGAACAGCGAACACTGAAGCTTTCTTT.

By its share, this clonotype is medium-sized. The genes are TRBV5-1 and TRBJ2-5; D call uncertain. Trimming took off 4 bases at V and 7 bases at J, with 20 bases between the two ends. The CDR3 covers 15 residues. In germline, CDR1 is SGHRS, CDR2 YFSETQ. The CDR3 loop reads CASSPRRSEPGTQYF. CDR3 coding DNA: TGCGCCAGCAGCCCACGTCGCTCCGAGCCGGGGACCCAGTACTTC.

This clonotype was seen many times. The chain couples TRBV4-2 to TRBJ1-4; a weak D match, TRBD1 (6 bases). Germline-derived CDR1 and CDR2 are LGHNA and YNFKEQ. The CDR3 is 18 residues long. V was shortened by 2 bases and J by 4 bases, with 20 bases between the two germline ends. CDR3 protein: CASSQSVGSGAINEKLFF. In DNA form, the CDR3 reads TGTGCCAGCAGCCAATCGGTGGGTTCGGGGGCGATTAATGAAAAACTGTTTTTT.

This clonotype was picked up many times. The chain combines TRBV2 with TRBJ1-1, with D possibly TRBD1 on 5 matching bases. The CDR3 covers 15 residues. Germline V lookup: CDR1 SNHLY, CDR2 FYNNEI. V was shortened by 0 bases and J by 5 bases, with 13 bases between the two germline ends. Here the CDR3 DNA reads TGTGCCAGCAGTGAAGCTACGACAGTGGGGACTGAAGCTTTCTTT. It encodes CASSEATTVGTEAFF.

The chain couples TRBV5-5 to TRBJ1-2; D gene unclear. The CDR3 loop spans 14 amino acids. Trimming took off 6 bases at V and 3 bases at J, with 15 bases between the two ends. CDR1 and CDR2 from the germline V gene are SGHKS and YYEKEE (reference sequence). The DNA for the CDR3 is TGTGCCAGCACTCCCCCGGACGGCGACTATGGCTACACCTTC. It is translated as CASTPPDGDYGYTF.

In this sample, this clonotype turned up many times. This chain connects TRBV5-1 to TRBJ2-3; no firm D call. Germline V gene sequence: CDR1 SGHRS, CDR2 YFSETQ. Deletions cut 2 bases from V and 4 bases from J, with 5 bases between. This CDR3 spans 12 amino acids. CDR3 coding DNA: TGCGCCAGCAGCTTTATAGCAGATACGCAGTATTTT. It specifies CASSFIADTQYF.

This clonotype was seen at least ten times. This may be a read error, as it is one base from a much larger clone. For the CDR3, the DNA is TGTGCCAGCAGTGAAAGTTCCCTAGCTGAGACCCGGTACTTC. Its translation: CASSESSLAETRYF. The chain joins TRBV2 to TRBJ2-5; maybe TRBD2 (5 bases). The CDR3 extends over 14 amino acids. Germline V lookup: CDR1 SNHLY, CDR2 FYNNEI.

This clonotype came up a few times. The chain couples TRBV5-3 to TRBJ2-7; 9 bases are a match to TRBD2. TRBV5-3 is given ORF status, its function remaining uncertain. The CDR3 runs 17 residues. V dropped 1 base and J dropped 2; count of bases not matched to a gene: 10. Here the CDR3 reads CARSLLLAGITPYEQYF. The CDR3 coding sequence is TGTGCCAGAAGCTTGCTGCTAGCGGGAATTACCCCCTACGAGCAGTACTTC.

The chain couples TRBV12-3 or TRBV12-4 to TRBJ2-7; D is uncertain. The V end lost 2 bases, the J end lost 3 bases, and 8 bases lay between the germline ends. The length of the CDR3 is 13 residues. The CDR3 reads CASSLLRFYEQYF. The CDR3, as DNA: TGTGCCAGCAGTTTACTAAGGTTCTACGAGCAGTACTTC.

This clonotype was counted ten times or more. This chain uses TRBV4-2 with TRBJ2-1; D is possibly TRBD2 (6 bases). Per the germline V gene, CDR1 is LGHNA and CDR2 is YNFKEQ. The CDR3 covers 17 residues. V was cut by 1 base and J by 5 bases, with 18 bases left in between. The CDR3 loop reads CASSQVRVVAANNEQFF. CDR3 nucleotide sequence: TGTGCCAGCAGCCAAGTTCGAGTAGTAGCGGCAAACAATGAGCAGTTCTTC.

The sample holds many counts of this clonotype. The rearrangement joins TRBV15 to TRBJ1-2; D is uncertain. V dropped 1 base and J dropped 8 bases, with 14 bases sitting between them. From germline, CDR1 is LNHNV and CDR2 YYDKDF (reference sequence). The CDR3 has 14 amino acids. DNA for the CDR3: TGTGCCACCAGCAGAGTCATAGCTCCCGACGGCTACACCTTC. Translation gives CATSRVIAPDGYTF.

This clonotype was seen many times. Here the CDR3 DNA reads TGTGCCAGCAGCACCCGCGAGGGGATCTCCTACAATGAGCAGTTCTTC. Amino acid sequence: CASSTREGISYNEQFF. The gene calls are TRBV25-1 and TRBJ2-1; tentatively, D is TRBD1 or TRBD2 (5 bases each). Trimming took off 6 bases at V and 0 bases at J, with 15 bases between the two ends. The CDR3 has 16 residues. In germline, CDR1 is MGHDK, CDR2 SYGVNS.

This clonotype came up many times. This chain uses TRBV6-5 with TRBJ2-1; 12 bases are shared with TRBD2. Germline-derived CDR1 and CDR2 are MNHEY and SVGAGI. The V segment lost 6 bases and the J segment 8 bases; nucleotides outside the gene matches: 5. The CDR3 contains 14 residues. The CDR3 sequence is CASRSSGRVHEQFF. CDR3 nucleotides: TGTGCCAGCAGATCTAGCGGGAGGGTACATGAGCAGTTCTTC.